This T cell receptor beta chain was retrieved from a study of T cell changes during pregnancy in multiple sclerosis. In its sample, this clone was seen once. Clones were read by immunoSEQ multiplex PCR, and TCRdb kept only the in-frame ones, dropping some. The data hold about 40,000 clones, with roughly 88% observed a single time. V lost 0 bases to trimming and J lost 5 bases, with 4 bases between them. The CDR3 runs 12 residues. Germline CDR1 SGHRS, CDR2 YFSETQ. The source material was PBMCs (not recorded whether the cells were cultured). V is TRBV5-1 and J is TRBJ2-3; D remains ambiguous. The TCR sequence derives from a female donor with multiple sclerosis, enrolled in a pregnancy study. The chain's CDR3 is CASSLDGDTQYF. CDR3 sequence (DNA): TGCGCCAGCAGCTTGGATGGAGATACGCAGTATTTT.